These 3 T cell receptor beta chains were sequenced from one sample in a study of Ad26.COV2.S vaccination and SARS-CoV-2 variants. The treatment: roughly 20 received Ad26.COV2.S at low or high dose, single or two shots; 5 received placebo; per-sample allocation not given. Material that was analyzed had been drawn on day 63 after the first vaccine or placebo injection. The table came from immunoSEQ multiplex PCR; TCRdb's copy has only in-frame clones and leaves some out. The data contain about 250,000 clones, roughly 86% of them seen just once; the ten biggest clones take up about 3.5%. Sequences were derived from peripheral blood, sampled in a trial of Ad26.COV2.S vaccine versus placebo. These receptors originate from a person between 18 and 65 years old who received the Ad26.COV2.S COVID-19 vaccine or a placebo.

The CDR3 region is CASSYVVKRGYGYTF. In nucleotides, the CDR3 is TGTGCCAGCAGCTACGTCGTCAAAAGGGGTTATGGCTACACCTTC. This chain joins TRBV7-8 and TRBJ1-2; TRBD1 might be the D (5 bases). The germline V gene has CDR1 SGHVS and CDR2 FQNEAQ. The CDR3 spans 15 residues. V was shortened by 4 bases and J by 5 bases, with 17 bases between the two germline ends.

The V and J genes are TRBV10-1 and TRBJ2-3; TRBD2 might be the D (6 bases). This CDR3 has 14 amino acids. Germline values: CDR1 WNHNN, CDR2 SYGVQD (reference sequence). Trimming removed 3 bases from V and 8 bases from J, with 15 bases in between. The CDR3 loop is CASSESAGWSTQYF. Written as DNA, the CDR3 is TGCGCCAGCAGTGAATCGGCGGGATGGAGTACGCAGTATTTT.

The chain uses TRBV12-3 or TRBV12-4 and TRBJ1-2; D gene unclear. This CDR3 region has 13 residues. Trimming took 2 bases from V and 4 from J, leaving 8 bases between them. CDR3: CASSLFGSYGYTF. The CDR3 DNA sequence: TGTGCCAGCAGTTTATTTGGGAGCTATGGCTACACCTTC.